This TCR beta chain was captured by sequencing in a study of T-cell reconstitution after alpha-beta-depleted transplantation in children (dated by TCRdb to the mid-2010s). As for the study more broadly: Using TCR repertoire profiling, the study quantitatively followed how T-cell immune reconstitution unfolded in children after TCRalphabeta/CD19-depleted allogeneic hematopoietic cell transplantation.

The meaning of the sample's treatment or condition label: allogeneic hematopoietic cell transplantation with graft depleted of TCRalphabeta T cells and CD19 B cells. The transplant recipients were children given TCRalphabeta/CD19-depleted allogeneic hematopoietic cell grafts. CDR1 and CDR2 are drawn from the germline V gene (reference sequence): DFQATT, SNEGSKA. From cysteine to phenylalanine, the CDR3 is 16 amino acids long. Only the CDR3 part of the read is kept: 48 bases, read in frame from the first base. V is pruned by 5 bases and J by 2 bases, leaving 13 bases of the junction without a gene match. This clonotype was seen repeatedly, ten times or more. Its antigen remains undetermined. Base qualities are missing; no much larger clone stands one base away. Results the study describes overall, beyond this receptor: The frequencies of hyperexpanded clones fell over the following months, and after one year, T-cell counts and TCRbeta diversity were mostly attributed to newly produced T cells. About two months after transplant, the apparently early recovery of alphabetaT-cell counts reportedly depended on just several hundred clones that had expanded rapidly and came from non-depleted graft cells. The high TCRbeta diversity at day 60 in some patients was ascribed to recipient T cells and intrathymic progenitors that had survived conditioning.

The library relied on PCR. The sequencer listed for this sample is Illumina HiSeq 2500. To normalize quantification of the TCRbeta repertoire, the TCR libraries were built with molecular barcoding that relied on unique molecular identifiers. TCRdb reanalyzed the raw reads on its own, using fastp at Q25 for trimming and MiXCR for clone calling, and kept in-frame beta chains. When rows share a CDR3 protein, they turn into one entry using the most common DNA and genes. Across this sample there are 150,000 to 200,000 distinct CDR3 sequences, with around 10% seen only once. The ten largest make up about 12% of the sample.

Sequenced material: PBMCs, taken before TCRalphabeta/CD19-depleted stem cell transplant. This sequence was found in a boy younger than 10 with acute myeloid leukemia, due to receive a stem cell transplant. Rearrangement joined TRBV20-1 to TRBJ2-3, and 7 junction bases match TRBD2. CDR3 region: CSAPNPLRENTDTQYF. The DNA sequence is as follows: TGCAGTGCTCCAAACCCTTTGCGGGAGAACACAGATACGCAGTATTTT.